This entry features one T cell receptor (beta chain) sequence. What it recognizes is unknown. Other DNA variants within this sample encode the same CDR3. Treatment described: some 19 received Ad26.COV2.S at low or high dose, single or two shots; several received placebo; per-sample allocation not given. Sample collection was performed on day 63 after the first vaccine or placebo injection. Assay used: immunoSEQ multiplex PCR; TCRdb lists only in-frame clones, some missing. The data show hundreds of thousands of clones, around 82% seen once. This sample was included in a study of Ad26.COV2.S vaccination and SARS-CoV-2 variants. Study-wide results and limits: Vaccine recipients showed a spike-specific TCR breadth that was higher than in placebo recipients.

The TCR originated in a person between 18 and 65 years old who received the Ad26.COV2.S COVID-19 vaccine or a placebo. Source: peripheral blood, taken in a trial of Ad26.COV2.S vaccine versus placebo.

CDR3 residues: CATSGSTDTQYF. The CDR3, as DNA: TGTGCCACCAGTGGCAGCACAGATACGCAGTATTTT. The chain combines TRBV24-1 with TRBJ2-3; D gene unclear. The V and J ends lost 5 bases and 0 bases respectively, with 2 bases between them. The CDR3 spans 12 residues. Germline V gene sequence: CDR1 KGHDR, CDR2 SFDVKD.